This T cell receptor (beta chain) was observed in a study of T cell repertoires in cytomegalovirus infection. Background on the study: Indications of both CMV infection and matching HLA type were provided by public TCR beta signatures. Study outcomes and limitations: CMV-specific HLA-C-restricted TCR beta clonotypes dominated the ex vivo response.

As to this clonotype: Its antigen is not identified.

Each CDR3 protein is one row after TCRdb ran MiXCR on the reads. The top ten hold 43% of the sample, which has hundreds of thousands of distinct CDR3 sequences, roughly 46% seen once. V trimming: 7 bases; J trimming: 2 bases; junction bases outside the gene matches: 2. The CDR3 covers 14 residues. The germline CDR1 and CDR2 sequences are ENHRY and SYGVKD. V is TRBV10-3 and J is TRBJ2-6; 7 bases map to TRBD1. This TCR derives from a human donor in good health (CMV status not recorded). Some clones in this sample may be carry-over from other donors' samples. The sample here was cultured PBMCs, taken from culture after CMV antigen stimulation. The CDR3 DNA follows: TGTGCCATCAATCAGGGGGCTGGGGCCAACGTCCTGACTTTC. Protein sequence: CAINQGAGANVLTF.